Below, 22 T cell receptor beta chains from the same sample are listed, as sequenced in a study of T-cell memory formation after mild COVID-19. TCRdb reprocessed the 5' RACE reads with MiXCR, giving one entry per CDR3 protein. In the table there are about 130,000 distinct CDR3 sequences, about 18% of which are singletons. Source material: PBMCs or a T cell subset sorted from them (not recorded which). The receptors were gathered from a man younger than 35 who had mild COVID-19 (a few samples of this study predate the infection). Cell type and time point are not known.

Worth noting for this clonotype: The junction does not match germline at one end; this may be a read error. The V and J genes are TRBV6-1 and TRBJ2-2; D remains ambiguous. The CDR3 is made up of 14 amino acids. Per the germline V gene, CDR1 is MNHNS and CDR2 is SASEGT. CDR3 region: CASSEASVYGRLSF. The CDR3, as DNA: TGTGCCAGCAGTGAAGCGTCGGTTTATGGCAGACTGAGTTTT.

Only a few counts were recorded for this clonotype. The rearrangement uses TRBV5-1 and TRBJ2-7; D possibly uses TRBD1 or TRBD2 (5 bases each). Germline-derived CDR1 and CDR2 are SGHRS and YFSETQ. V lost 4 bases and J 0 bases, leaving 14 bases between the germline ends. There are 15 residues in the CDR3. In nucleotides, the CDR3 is TGCGCCAGCAGCCAGGCTGGGGGTTTCTCCTACGAGCAGTACTTC. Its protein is CASSQAGGFSYEQYF.

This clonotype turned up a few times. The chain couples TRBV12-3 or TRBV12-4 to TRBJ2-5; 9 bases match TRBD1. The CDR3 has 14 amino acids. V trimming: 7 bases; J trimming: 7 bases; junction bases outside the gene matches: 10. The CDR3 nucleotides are TGTGCCAGCACCTACCCGGACAGGGGTTTGACCCAGTACTTC. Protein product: CASTYPDRGLTQYF.

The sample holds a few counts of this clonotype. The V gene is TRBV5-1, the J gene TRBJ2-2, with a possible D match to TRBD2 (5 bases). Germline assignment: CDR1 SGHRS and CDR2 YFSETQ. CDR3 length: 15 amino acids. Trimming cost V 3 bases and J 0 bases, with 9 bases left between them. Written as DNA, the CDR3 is TGCGCCAGCAGCTCTACACTAGCGAACACCGGGGAGCTGTTTTTT. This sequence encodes CASSSTLANTGELFF. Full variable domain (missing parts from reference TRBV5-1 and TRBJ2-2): KAGVTQTPRYLIKTRGQQVTLSCSPISGHRSVSWYQQTPGQGLQFLFEYFSETQRNKGNFPGRFSGRQFSNSRSEMNVSTLELGDSALYLCASSSTLANTGELFFGEGSRLTVL.

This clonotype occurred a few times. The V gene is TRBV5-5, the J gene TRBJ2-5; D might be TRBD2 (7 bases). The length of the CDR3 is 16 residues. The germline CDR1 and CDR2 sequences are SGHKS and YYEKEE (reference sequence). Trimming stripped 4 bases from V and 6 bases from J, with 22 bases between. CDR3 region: CASSPLARGAVKTQYF. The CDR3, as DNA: TGTGCCAGCAGCCCACTAGCTCGGGGGGCGGTGAAGACCCAGTACTTC.

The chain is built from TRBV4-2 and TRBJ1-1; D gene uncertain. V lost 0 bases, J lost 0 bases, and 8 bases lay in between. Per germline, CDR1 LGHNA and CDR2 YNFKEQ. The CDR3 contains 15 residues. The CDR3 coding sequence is TGTGCCAGCAGCCAAGAGGGCAACATGAACACTGAAGCTTTCTTT. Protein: CASSQEGNMNTEAFF.

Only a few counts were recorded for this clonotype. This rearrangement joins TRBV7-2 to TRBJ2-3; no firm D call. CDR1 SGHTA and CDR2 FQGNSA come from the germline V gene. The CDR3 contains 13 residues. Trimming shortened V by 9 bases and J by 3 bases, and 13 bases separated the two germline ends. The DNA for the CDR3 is TGTGCCAGTCTGATGAAACCGACAGATACGCAGTATTTT. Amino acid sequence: CASLMKPTDTQYF.

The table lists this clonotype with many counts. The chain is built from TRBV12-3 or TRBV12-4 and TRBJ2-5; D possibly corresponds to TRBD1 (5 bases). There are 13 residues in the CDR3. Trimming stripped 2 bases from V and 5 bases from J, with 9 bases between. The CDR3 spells CASSLLQGETQYF. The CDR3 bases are TGTGCCAGCAGTTTACTCCAGGGCGAGACCCAGTACTTC.

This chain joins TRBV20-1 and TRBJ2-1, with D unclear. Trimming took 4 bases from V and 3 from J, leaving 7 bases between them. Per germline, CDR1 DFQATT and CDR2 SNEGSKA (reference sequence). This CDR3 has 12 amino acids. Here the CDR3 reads CSAKNSYNEQFF. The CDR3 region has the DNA TGCAGTGCTAAGAACAGCTACAATGAGCAGTTCTTC.

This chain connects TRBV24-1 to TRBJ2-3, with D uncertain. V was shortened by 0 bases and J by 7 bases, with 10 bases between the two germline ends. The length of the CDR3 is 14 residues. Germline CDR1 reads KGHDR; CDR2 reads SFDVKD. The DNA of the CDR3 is TGTGCCACCAGTGATTTGTTCCGCCCCTATACGCAGTATTTT. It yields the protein CATSDLFRPYTQYF.

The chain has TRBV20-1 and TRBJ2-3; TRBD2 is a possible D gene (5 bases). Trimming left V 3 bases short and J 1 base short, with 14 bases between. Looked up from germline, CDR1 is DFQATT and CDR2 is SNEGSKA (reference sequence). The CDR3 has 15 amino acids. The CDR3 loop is CSASGPTGGTDTQYF. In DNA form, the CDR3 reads TGCAGTGCTAGTGGGCCGACCGGGGGCACAGATACGCAGTATTTT.

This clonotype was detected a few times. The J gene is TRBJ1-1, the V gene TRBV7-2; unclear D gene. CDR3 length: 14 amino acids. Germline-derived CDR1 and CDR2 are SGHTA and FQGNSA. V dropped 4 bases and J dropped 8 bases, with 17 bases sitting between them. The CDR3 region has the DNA TGTGCCAGCAGCTCCCCGTCAGTTCCCCGAGAAGCTTTCTTT. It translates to CASSSPSVPREAFF. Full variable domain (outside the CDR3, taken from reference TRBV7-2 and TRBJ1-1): GAGVSQSPSNKVTEKGKDVELRCDPISGHTALYWYRQSLGQGLEFLIYFQGNSAPDKSGLPSDRFSAERTGGSVSTLTIQRTQQEDSAVYLCASSSPSVPREAFFGQGTRLTVV.

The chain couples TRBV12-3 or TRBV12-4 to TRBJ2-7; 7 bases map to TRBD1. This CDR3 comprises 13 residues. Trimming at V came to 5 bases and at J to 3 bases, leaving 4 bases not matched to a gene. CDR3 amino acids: CASSMNRGYEQYF. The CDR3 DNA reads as TGTGCCAGCAGTATGAACAGGGGCTACGAGCAGTACTTC.

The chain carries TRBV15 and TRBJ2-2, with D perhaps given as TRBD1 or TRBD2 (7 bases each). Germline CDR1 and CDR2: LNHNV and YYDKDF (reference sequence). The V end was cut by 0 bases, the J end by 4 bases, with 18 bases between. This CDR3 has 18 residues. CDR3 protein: CATSRDGPQGGVTGELFF. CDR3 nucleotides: TGTGCCACCAGCAGAGATGGTCCCCAGGGGGGGGTCACCGGGGAGCTGTTTTTT.

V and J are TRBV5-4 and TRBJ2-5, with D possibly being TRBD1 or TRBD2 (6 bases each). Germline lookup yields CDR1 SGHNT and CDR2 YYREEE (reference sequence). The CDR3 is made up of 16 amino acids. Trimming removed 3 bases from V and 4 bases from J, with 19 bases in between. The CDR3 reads CASSYPGNGGPETQYF. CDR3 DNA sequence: TGTGCCAGCAGCTACCCTGGTAACGGGGGCCCAGAGACCCAGTACTTC.

The CDR3: CASSEYGASKNIQYF. The CDR3 nucleotides are TGTGCCAGCAGTGAATATGGGGCCAGCAAAAACATTCAGTACTTC. The rearrangement uses TRBV25-1 and TRBJ2-4, with D possibly being TRBD1 (5 bases). The CDR3 loop spans 15 amino acids. Looked up from germline, CDR1 is MGHDK and CDR2 is SYGVNS. Deletions cut 0 bases from V and 3 bases from J, with 9 bases between.

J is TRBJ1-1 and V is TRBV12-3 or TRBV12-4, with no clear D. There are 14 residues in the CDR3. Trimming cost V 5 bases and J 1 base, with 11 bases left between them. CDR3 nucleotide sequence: TGTGCCAGCAGTCTCGGGAATTGGAACACTGAAGCTTTCTTT. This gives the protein CASSLGNWNTEAFF.

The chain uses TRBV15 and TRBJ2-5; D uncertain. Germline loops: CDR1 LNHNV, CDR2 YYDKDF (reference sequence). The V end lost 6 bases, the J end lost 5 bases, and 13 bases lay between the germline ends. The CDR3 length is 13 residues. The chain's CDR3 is CATRRTFVETQYF. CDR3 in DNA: TGTGCCACCAGAAGGACCTTTGTGGAGACCCAGTACTTC. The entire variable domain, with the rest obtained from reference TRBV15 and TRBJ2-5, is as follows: DAMVIQNPRYQVTQFGKPVTLSCSQTLNHNVMYWYQQKSSQAPKLLFHYYDKDFNNEADTPDNFQSRRPNTSFCFLDIRSPGLGDTAMYLCATRRTFVETQYFGPGTRLLVL.

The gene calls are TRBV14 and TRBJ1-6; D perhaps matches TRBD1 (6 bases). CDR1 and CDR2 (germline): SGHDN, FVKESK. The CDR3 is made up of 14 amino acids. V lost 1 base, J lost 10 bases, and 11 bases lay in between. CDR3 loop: CASSQVGAFSPLHF. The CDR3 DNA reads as TGTGCCAGCAGCCAAGTGGGGGCCTTCTCACCCCTCCACTTT.

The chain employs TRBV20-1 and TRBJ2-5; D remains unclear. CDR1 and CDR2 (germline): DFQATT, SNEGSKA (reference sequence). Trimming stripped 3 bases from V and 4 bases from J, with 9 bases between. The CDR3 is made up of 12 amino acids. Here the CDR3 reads CSARSVRETQYF. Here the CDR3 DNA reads TGCAGTGCTAGGTCGGTGAGAGAGACCCAGTACTTC.

The CDR3: CASSFGVGFQETQYF. The CDR3 DNA reads TGTGCCAGCAGCTTCGGCGTAGGCTTCCAAGAGACCCAGTACTTC. The chain is built from TRBV7-3 and TRBJ2-5; D not resolved. The CDR3 totals 15 residues. Germline V gene sequence: CDR1 SGHTA, CDR2 FQGTGA. V was cut by 3 bases and J by 1 base, with 12 bases left in between. Complete variable domain (other parts from reference TRBV7-3 and TRBJ2-5): GAGVSQTPSNKVTEKGKYVELRCDPISGHTALYWYRQSLGQGPEFLIYFQGTGAADDSGLPNDRFFAVRPEGSVSTLKIQRTERGDSAVYLCASSFGVGFQETQYFGPGTRLLVL.

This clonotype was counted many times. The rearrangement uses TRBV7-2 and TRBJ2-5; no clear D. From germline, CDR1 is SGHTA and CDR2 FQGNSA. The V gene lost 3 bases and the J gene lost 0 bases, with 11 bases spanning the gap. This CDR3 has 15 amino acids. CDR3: CASSFNVGYQETQYF. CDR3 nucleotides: TGTGCCAGCAGCTTCAACGTGGGTTACCAAGAGACCCAGTACTTC.